This T cell receptor (beta chain) was documented in a study of read filtering for tumor transcriptome and immune sequencing. From around 0.4 ug of RNA, a library with molecular barcoded alpha/delta and beta/gamma adaptors was made. Each CDR3 protein gets one entry after TCRdb re-called the reads with MiXCR. Of around 44,000 distinct CDR3 sequences in the sample, about an eighth were seen once. The CDR3 has 15 residues. Germline V CDR1 and CDR2: MNHEY, SMNVEV (reference sequence). V was clipped by 5 bases and J by 4 bases, with 17 bases between them. This clonotype was observed at least ten times. The sequence came from a donor at least 40 years old with multiple myeloma. Material for sequencing was a population of CD138-negative cells sorted from bone marrow. The rearrangement links TRBV27 to TRBJ1-2; D gene unclear. The CDR3, as DNA: TGTGCCAGCAGTCCGGTCAAGTTATTGCGCTATGGCTACACCTTC. It encodes CASSPVKLLRYGYTF.